The 16 T cell receptor beta chains below all came from one sample that was sequenced in a study of T cells in Graves' hyperthyroidism and ophthalmopathy. The investigators amplified TCR beta CDR3 regions from RNA transcripts. With the HTBI primer set, the TCR CDR3 went through a first round of RT-PCR. TCRdb called the multiplex PCR reads again in MiXCR, with one record for every CDR3 protein. Among about 480,000 distinct CDR3 sequences listed, roughly 23% were seen once. Sequencing was done on a sample of blood. Source of these receptors: a woman between 70 and 85 years old with Graves' ophthalmopathy.

This clonotype was seen only a few times. This chain uses TRBV9 with TRBJ2-3, with 9 bases identical to TRBD2. CDR1 SGDLS and CDR2 YYNGEE come from the germline V gene. Trimming took 3 bases from V and 2 from J; bases not matched to a gene: 13. This CDR3 is built from 18 residues. This CDR3 is CASSGEAVLAGDTDTQYF. The CDR3, as DNA: TGTGCCAGCAGCGGAGAGGCGGTCTTAGCGGGAGACACAGATACGCAGTATTTT. The full variable domain, its missing parts supplied by reference TRBV9 and TRBJ2-3, is DSGVTQTPKHLITATGQRVTLRCSPRSGDLSVYWYQQSLDQGLQFLIQYYNGEERAKGNILERFSAQQFPDLHSELNLSSLELGDSALYFCASSGEAVLAGDTDTQYFGPGTRLTVL.

J is TRBJ2-7 and V is TRBV4-1; 9 bases are a match to TRBD1. V was pared by 3 bases and J by 0 bases, with 6 bases of the junction left unmatched. The CDR3 runs 16 residues. Germline lookup yields CDR1 MGHRA and CDR2 YSYEKL. The CDR3 region is CASSHPGQGSSYEQYF. CDR3 DNA: TGCGCCAGCAGCCATCCGGGACAGGGAAGCTCCTACGAGCAGTACTTC.

The V and J genes are TRBV28 and TRBJ1-2, with unresolved D. Germline CDR1 MDHEN, CDR2 SYDVKM. The CDR3 is 14 amino acids. Trimming left V 8 bases short and J 7 bases short, with 20 bases between. CDR3: CASAPVPGQLGYTF. For the CDR3, the DNA is TGTGCCAGCGCTCCTGTCCCGGGTCAACTTGGCTACACCTTC.

V is TRBV18 and J is TRBJ2-1; D might be TRBD1 (5 bases). Germline V gene data show CDR1 as KGHSH and CDR2 as LQKENI. The CDR3 contains 12 residues. V lost 3 bases to trimming and J lost 9 bases, with 9 bases between them. The CDR3 here is CASSPNRPEQFF. In DNA form, the CDR3 reads TGTGCCAGCTCACCTAACAGGCCTGAGCAGTTCTTC. The variable domain in full, completed from reference TRBV18 and TRBJ2-1, reads NAGVMQNPRHLVRRRGQEARLRCSPMKGHSHVYWYRQLPEEGLKFMVYLQKENIIDESGMPKERFSAEFPKEGPSILRIQQVVRGDSAAYFCASSPNRPEQFFGPGTRLTVL.

About this clonotype: Germline is not matched at one junction end, which may reflect a read error. This chain uses TRBV5-1 with TRBJ2-2, with 9 nucleotides matching TRBD1. Germline V gene lookup returns CDR1 SGHRS and CDR2 YFSETQ. There are 15 residues in the CDR3. CDR3 in amino acids: CASSVGQGNTRELFF. In DNA, the CDR3 is TGCGCCAGCAGCGTCGGACAGGGGAACACCAGGGAGCTGTTTTTT.

This chain links TRBV19 with TRBJ2-2, with 11 bases matching TRBD1. The CDR3 consists of 16 residues. Per the germline V gene, CDR1 is LNHDA and CDR2 is SQIVND (reference sequence). V lost 5 bases and J lost 4; bases outside the gene matches: 6. CDR3 bases: TGTGCCAGTAGTTCTGGGACAGGGGGAAGCACCGGGGAGCTGTTTTTT. This sequence encodes CASSSGTGGSTGELFF.

Ten or more counts support this clonotype. The chain couples TRBV2 to TRBJ1-1; D is unresolved. The CDR3 runs 14 residues. Per the germline V gene, CDR1 is SNHLY and CDR2 is FYNNEI. The V and J ends lost 2 bases and 4 bases respectively, with 11 bases between them. CDR3 residues: CASSELAWATEAFF. The DNA of the CDR3 is TGTGCCAGCAGTGAATTAGCTTGGGCCACTGAAGCTTTCTTT.

This clonotype appeared many times. The genes are TRBV7-2 and TRBJ2-1; 7 bases line up with TRBD2. Germline CDR1 SGHTA, CDR2 FQGNSA. V gave up 2 bases and J gave up 4 bases; unmatched junction bases: 11. The CDR3 is made up of 17 amino acids. This chain's CDR3 is CASSLIVWEGSYNEQFF. The CDR3 DNA reads as TGTGCCAGCAGCTTAATCGTGTGGGAGGGGTCATACAATGAGCAGTTCTTC.

This clonotype was detected a few times. The genes are TRBV29-1 and TRBJ2-1; the D is unclear. This CDR3 has 13 amino acids. CDR1 is SQVTM and CDR2 is ANQGSEA in the germline V gene. V lost 8 bases, J lost 1 base, and 12 bases lay in between. In DNA form, the CDR3 reads TGCAGCACACGGTCCGGGTCCTACAATGAGCAGTTCTTC. Residues: CSTRSGSYNEQFF.

This clonotype was seen only a few times. The chain couples TRBV30 to TRBJ2-7; D is possibly TRBD2 (6 bases). The CDR3 consists of 14 residues. Germline loops: CDR1 GTSNPN, CDR2 SVGIG (reference sequence). Trimming pared 0 bases from V and 7 bases from J, leaving 16 bases between. The CDR3 loop reads CAWSVQRRLGEQYF. The CDR3 DNA follows: TGTGCCTGGAGTGTACAACGGAGACTAGGAGAGCAGTACTTC.

The chain combines TRBV29-1 with TRBJ1-1; D possibly corresponds to TRBD1 (6 bases). The germline gives CDR1 SQVTM, CDR2 ANQGSEA. Trimming stripped 1 base from V and 5 bases from J, with 14 bases between. This CDR3 is 14 amino acids long. The CDR3 nucleotides read TGCAGCGTTGAAGGACGGACAGTGAGGACTGAAGCTTTCTTT. It is translated as CSVEGRTVRTEAFF.

The chain uses TRBV5-1 and TRBJ2-3; TRBD1 or TRBD2 may be the D gene (6 bases each). This CDR3 comprises 15 residues. CDR1 and CDR2 from the germline V gene are SGHRS and YFSETQ. The germline V and J ends were trimmed by 0 bases and 6 bases, with 14 bases remaining between them. CDR3 protein: CASSLVGRGLDTQYF. The CDR3, as DNA: TGCGCCAGCAGCTTGGTTGGTCGGGGGCTGGATACGCAGTATTTT. Drawing the rest from reference TRBV5-1 and TRBJ2-3, the complete variable domain is KAGVTQTPRYLIKTRGQQVTLSCSPISGHRSVSWYQQTPGQGLQFLFEYFSETQRNKGNFPGRFSGRQFSNSRSEMNVSTLELGDSALYLCASSLVGRGLDTQYFGPGTRLTVL.

This clonotype was counted many times. This chain joins TRBV28 and TRBJ2-6; possibly TRBD2 for D (5 bases). Germline V gives CDR1 MDHEN, CDR2 SYDVKM. V was shortened by 8 bases and J by 0 bases, with 8 bases between the two germline ends. The CDR3 contains 14 residues. This chain's CDR3 is CASQRNSGANVLTF. In DNA, the CDR3 is TGTGCCAGCCAGCGGAACTCTGGGGCCAACGTCCTGACTTTC.

This chain links TRBV11-2 with TRBJ1-4; TRBD1 matches 8 bases. V trimming: 5 bases; J trimming: 8 bases; junction bases outside the gene matches: 4. This CDR3 contains 13 residues. The V gene's germline CDR1 is SGHAT and CDR2 FQNNGV. This CDR3 reads CASSPGGGEKLFF. CDR3 bases: TGTGCCAGCAGCCCAGGGGGCGGGGAAAAACTGTTTTTT.

The gene calls are TRBV24-1 and TRBJ2-3; D gene unclear. The CDR3 has 13 amino acids. Looked up from germline, CDR1 is KGHDR and CDR2 is SFDVKD. The V end was cut by 5 bases, the J end by 0 bases, with 5 bases between. The CDR3, as DNA: TGTGCCACCAGTGCCGGGAGCACAGATACGCAGTATTTT. Amino acids: CATSAGSTDTQYF.

This clonotype was recorded a few times. The gene calls are TRBV30 and TRBJ1-5; 9 positions match TRBD1. V shed 6 bases and J 1 base; nucleotides not matched to a gene: 10. Germline values: CDR1 GTSNPN, CDR2 SVGIG (reference sequence). CDR3 length: 16 amino acids. The CDR3 nucleotides are TGTGCCTGCGGGGGACAGGGAGGTTTGAGCAATCAGCCCCAGCATTTT. Its protein is CACGGQGGLSNQPQHF.